A single T cell receptor (beta chain) is shown here with its context. Assay used: immunoSEQ multiplex PCR; TCRdb lists only in-frame clones, some missing. The sample has about 170,000 clones; around four fifths are singletons. This entry comes from a study of blood T cell repertoires in COVID-19. Material for sequencing was peripheral blood. The TCR comes from a woman in her 70s who had recovered from COVID-19.

The DNA of the CDR3 is TGCACCAGCAACCCAGAAGAGACCCAGTACTTC. It codes for CTSNPEETQYF. The chain recombines TRBV1 with TRBJ2-5; TRBD1, the D gene given by the table, was not confirmed from the DNA. TRBV1 is a listed pseudogene. The CDR3 sequence is 11 residues long.